This T cell receptor beta chain was sequenced in a study of cytomegalovirus exposure and HLA in healthy donors. V lost 8 bases to trimming and J lost 11 bases, with 18 bases between them. CDR3 length equals 12 residues. Germline CDR1 SQVTM, CDR2 ANQGSEA. The PCR contained 60 Vbeta and 13 Jbeta primers. Libraries were prepared by immunoSEQ multiplex PCR; TCRdb keeps only in-frame clonotypes and omits some of them. The repertoire has roughly 190,000 clones, 65% to 80% of them found once; the top ten carry 0.95% to 1.4%. The sequence came from a woman aged 40 to 55 in good health and CMV-seronegative. V is TRBV29-1 and J is TRBJ1-4, with D possibly TRBD1 on 5 matching bases. Sequencing used PBMCs. The CDR3 DNA sequence: TGCAGCATCCTTTTCCCAGGGATGAAACTGTTTTTT. Residues: CSILFPGMKLFF. Using reference TRBV29-1 and TRBJ1-4 for the parts outside the CDR3, the full variable domain is SAVISQKPSRDICQRGTSLTIQCQVDSQVTMMFWYRQQPGQSLTLIATANQGSEATYESGFVIDKFPISRPNLTFSTLTVSNMSPEDSSIYLCSILFPGMKLFFGSGTQLSVL.